This T cell receptor beta chain is drawn from a study of blood T cell repertoires in COVID-19. Background on the study: T cells, B-cell-depleted T cells, or PBMCs supplied cDNA or gDNA.

The count of this clone is one. Trimming stripped 8 bases from V and 5 bases from J, with 12 bases between. The CDR3 runs 13 residues. The germline gives CDR1 SNHLY, CDR2 FYNNEI. In the authors' workflow: Estimation of nucleated cell counts relied on the amplification of reference gene primers. Measured with immunoSEQ multiplex PCR; TCRdb has only the in-frame clones, and not every one. That table supplies the V and J calls and clone size; D and trimming were determined from the DNA. Here the sample spans under 300,000 clones, roughly 85% being singletons. The TCR sequence derives from a woman in her seventies with acute or convalescent COVID-19. The rearrangement joins TRBV2 to TRBJ2-2; a weak D match, TRBD1 (5 bases). Sequencing used peripheral blood. The CDR3 DNA follows: TGTGCCAGCGACAGAGAAGGGACCGGGGAGCTGTTTTTT. It codes for CASDREGTGELFF.